The T cell receptor beta chain described here comes from a study of Graves' ophthalmopathy and Graves' hyperthyroidism. Study as a whole: Being free of ophthalmopathy for 18 months of follow-up defined stable hyperthyroidism. Broader study findings: Most expanded clonotypes from thyroid (those above 0.001 frequency) were also found in blood. Ophthalmopathy versus stable hyperthyroidism: 13-signature model gave 87.88% sensitivity, 80% to 84% specificity.

The CDR3 is 19 residues long. The trim removed 7 bases at V and 5 bases at J, leaving 20 bases unmatched. Using RNA transcripts, the TCR beta CDR3 regions were amplified. In the first round, RT-PCR was carried out with HTBI primers, and a multiplex PCR formed the second round. Each CDR3 protein gets one entry after TCRdb re-called the multiplex PCR reads with MiXCR. The sample includes 1 million to 1.3 million distinct CDR3 sequences, about two fifths of them seen just once. Excluded: other autoimmune disease, uncontrolled infection, pregnancy or lactation. Note on this clonotype: What it binds is unknown.

The V gene is TRBV12-3 or TRBV12-4, the J gene TRBJ1-1; 12 bases match TRBD1. Sequencing used peripheral blood or thyroid tissue (not recorded which). The origin of this receptor is an adult man with Graves' hyperthyroidism. CDR3 amino acids: CASTDLSIPGQGAVTEAFF. In nucleotides, the CDR3 is TGTGCCAGCACCGACCTTTCGATACCGGGACAGGGGGCGGTTACTGAAGCTTTCTTT.